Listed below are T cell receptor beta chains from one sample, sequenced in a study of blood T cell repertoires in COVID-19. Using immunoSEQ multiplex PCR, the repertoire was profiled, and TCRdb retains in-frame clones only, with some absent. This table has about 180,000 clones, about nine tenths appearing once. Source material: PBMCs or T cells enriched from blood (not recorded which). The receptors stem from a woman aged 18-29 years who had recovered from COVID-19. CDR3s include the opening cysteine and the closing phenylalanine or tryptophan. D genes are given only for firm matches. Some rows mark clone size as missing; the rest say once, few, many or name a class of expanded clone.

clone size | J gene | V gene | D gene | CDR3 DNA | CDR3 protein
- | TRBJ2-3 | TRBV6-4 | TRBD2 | TGTGCCAGCAGTGACCTACCGACTAGCGCATACACAGATACGCAGTATTTT | CASSDLPTSAYTDTQYF
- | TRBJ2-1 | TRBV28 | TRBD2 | TGTGCCAGCATATCGACTAGCGGGGGCCAGTACAATGAGCAGTTCTTC | CASISTSGGQYNEQFF
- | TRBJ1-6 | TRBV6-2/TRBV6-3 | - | TGTGCCAGCAGTTACTCTGAGGCCGGGGCGGGATCACCCCTCCACTTT | CASSYSEAGAGSPLHF
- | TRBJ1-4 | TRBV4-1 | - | TGCGCCAGCAGCCAGTCCGGGACCGTGAGGGGGAATGAAAAACTGTTTTTT | CASSQSGTVRGNEKLFF
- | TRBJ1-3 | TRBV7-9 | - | TGTGCCAGCAGCTTAACAGGGATCGTCTCTGGAAACACCATATATTTT | CASSLTGIVSGNTIYF
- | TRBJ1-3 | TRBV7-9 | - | TGTGCCAGCAGCTTAGTCCTTATACAGCTAGGAAACACCATATATTTT | CASSLVLIQLGNTIYF
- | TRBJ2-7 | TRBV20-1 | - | TGCAGTGCTAGTTCAGCGGACGAGCAGTACTTC | CSASSADEQYF
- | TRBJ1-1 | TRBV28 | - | TGTGCCAGCAGTTTGGTTGGGGGCGGTCGGGCTACTGAAGCTTTCTTT | CASSLVGGGRATEAFF
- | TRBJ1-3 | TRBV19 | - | TGTGCCAGTAGCCCGAACAGCGGTTACTCTGGAAACACCATATATTTT | CASSPNSGYSGNTIYF
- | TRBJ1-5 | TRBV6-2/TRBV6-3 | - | TGTGCCAGCAGTTTTGGACAGAACAATCAGCCCCAGCATTTT | CASSFGQNNQPQHF
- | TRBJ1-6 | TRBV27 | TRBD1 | TGTGCCAGCAGAAAACAGGGGCTGTCACCCCTCCACTTT | CASRKQGLSPLHF
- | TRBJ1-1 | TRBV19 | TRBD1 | TGTGCCAGTATCTGGACAGGGGGCACTGAAGCTTTCTTT | CASIWTGGTEAFF
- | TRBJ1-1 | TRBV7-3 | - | TGTGCCAGCAGCTTACAGGAAAACACTGAAGCTTTCTTT | CASSLQENTEAFF
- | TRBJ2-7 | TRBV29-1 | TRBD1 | TGCAGCGTTGAAAGGGGGCGTCCCTACGAGCAGTACTTC | CSVERGRPYEQYF
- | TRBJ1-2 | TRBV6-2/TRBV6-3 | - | TGTGCCAGCAGTTACTGGCGGGGGGAAGACTATGGCTACACCTTC | CASSYWRGEDYGYTF
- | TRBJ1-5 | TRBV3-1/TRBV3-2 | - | TGTGCCAGCAGCCAACAAGGGAGTTATCAGCCCCAGCATTTT | CASSQQGSYQPQHF
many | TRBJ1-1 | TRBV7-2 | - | TGTGCCAGCAGCTTAGGGGGCAGGGCACACACTGAAGCTTTCTTT | CASSLGGRAHTEAFF
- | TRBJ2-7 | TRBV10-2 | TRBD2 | TGCGCCAGCAGTGAGCTCGGACTAGCGGGGGGCGGAGGGGTGTACTTC | CASSELGLAGGGGVYF
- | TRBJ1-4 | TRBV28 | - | TGTGCCAGCAGGGGGGGGACGGGGGCGGATGAAAAACTGTTTTTT | CASRGGTGADEKLFF
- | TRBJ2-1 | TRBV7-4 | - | TGTGCCAGCAGCTCACGAGTTGAGCAGTTCTTC | CASSSRVEQFF
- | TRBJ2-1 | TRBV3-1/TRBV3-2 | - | TGTGCCAGCAGGCCGTACATGTCCAGCTCCTACAATGAGCAGTTCTTC | CASRPYMSSSYNEQFF
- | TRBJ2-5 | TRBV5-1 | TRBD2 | TGCGCCAGCAGCTTGGAGTACTGGGCGCGGGGGGAGACCCAGTACTTC | CASSLEYWARGETQYF
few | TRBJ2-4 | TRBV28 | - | TGTGCCAGCAGTTTAGACGGGTCGCCTAGGGGCATTCAGTACTTC | CASSLDGSPRGIQYF
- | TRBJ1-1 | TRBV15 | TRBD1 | TGTGCCACCAGCAGAGATCTCGGCAGGGGGTCGGGCGCTGAAGCTTTCTTT | CATSRDLGRGSGAEAFF
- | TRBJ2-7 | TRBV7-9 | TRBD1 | TGTGCCAGCAGCGGGACAGGCTACGAGCAGTACTTC | CASSGTGYEQYF
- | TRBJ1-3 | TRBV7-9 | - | TGTGCCAGCAGAGACCGGGACAAAGACTCTGGAAACACCATATATTTT | CASRDRDKDSGNTIYF
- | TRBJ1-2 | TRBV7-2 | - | TGTGCCAGCAGCTTAAACCCAGGGGAAGGCTACACCTTC | CASSLNPGEGYTF
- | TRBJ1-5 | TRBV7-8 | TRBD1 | TGTGCCAGCAGCTTCGGGACAGGGACTAGCAATCAGCCCCAGCATTTT | CASSFGTGTSNQPQHF
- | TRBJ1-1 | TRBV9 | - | TGTGCCAGCAGCGTAGGACAGTCACGATCGAACACTGAAGCTTTCTTT | CASSVGQSRSNTEAFF
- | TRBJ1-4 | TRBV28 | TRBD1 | TGTGCCAGCAGGGGAGAAGGGACAGGGTGGACAACTAATGAAAAACTGTTTTTT | CASRGEGTGWTTNEKLFF
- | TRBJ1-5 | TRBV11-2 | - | TGTGCCAGCAGCTTAGCGGGGTCAGGTGATCAGCCCCAGCATTTT | CASSLAGSGDQPQHF
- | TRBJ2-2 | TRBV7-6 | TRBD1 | TGTGCCAGCAGCTTATATTCCCGACAGGGTAACACCGGGGAGCTGTTTTTT | CASSLYSRQGNTGELFF
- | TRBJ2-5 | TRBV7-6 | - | TGTGCCAGCAGCTCAAACCAAGAGACCCAGTACTTC | CASSSNQETQYF
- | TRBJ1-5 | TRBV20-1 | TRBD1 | TGCAGTGCTAGTGATGGGACAGGGGGCGGGCCCCAGCATTTT | CSASDGTGGGPQHF
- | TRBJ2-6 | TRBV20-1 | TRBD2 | TGCAGTGCTGGTGGGCTAGCGGGGGCTGGGGCCAACGTCCTGACTTTC | CSAGGLAGAGANVLTF
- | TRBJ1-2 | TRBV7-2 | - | TGTGCCAGCAGCGAGGGTGGGGTGAGGGGCTACACCTTC | CASSEGGVRGYTF
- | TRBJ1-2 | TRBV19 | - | TGTGCCAGTAGTACACCGGACTATGGCTACACCTTC | CASSTPDYGYTF